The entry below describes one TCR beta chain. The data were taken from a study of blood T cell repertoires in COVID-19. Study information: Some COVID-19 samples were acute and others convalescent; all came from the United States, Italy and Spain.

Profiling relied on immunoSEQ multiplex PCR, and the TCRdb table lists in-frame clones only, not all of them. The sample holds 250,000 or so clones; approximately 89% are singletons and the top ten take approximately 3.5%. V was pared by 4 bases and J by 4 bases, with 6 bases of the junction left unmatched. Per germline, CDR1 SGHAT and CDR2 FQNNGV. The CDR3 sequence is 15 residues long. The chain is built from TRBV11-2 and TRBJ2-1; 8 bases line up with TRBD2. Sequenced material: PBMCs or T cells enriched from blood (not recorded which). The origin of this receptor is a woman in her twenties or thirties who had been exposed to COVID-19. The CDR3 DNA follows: TGTGCCAGCAGCTCCAGTAGCGGGATATACAATGAGCAGTTCTTC. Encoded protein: CASSSSSGIYNEQFF.